The 7 T cell receptor beta chains below come from one sample, sequenced in a study of post-analysis software for immune sequencing data. Which antigens these TCRs recognize remains unknown. The TCR beta cDNA libraries contained unique molecular identifiers. TCRdb processed the PCR reads anew with MiXCR; each CDR3 protein has one entry. The repertoire holds approximately 770,000 distinct CDR3 sequences, with around 46% as singletons. Study-level points and caveats: Comparison of patients with controls showed four or five TRBV segments more frequent in patients, TRBV5-6, TRBV5-1 and TRBV20-1 among them.

Sequencing input: blood. All receptors come from a girl aged 5-17 years with multiple sclerosis.

This clonotype showed up just a few times. The rearrangement links TRBV6-5 to TRBJ2-4; D is possibly TRBD1 (5 bases). TRBJ2-7 matches the DNA end more closely, so the J call is doubtful. This CDR3 has 14 residues. Germline V CDR1 and CDR2: MNHEY, SVGAGI. The CDR3 coding sequence is TGTGCCAGCAGTTACCTGGGGCCAACCAGCGAGCAGTACTTC. It encodes CASSYLGPTSEQYF.

This clonotype was seen a few times. This chain joins TRBV6-1 and TRBJ1-5; D is perhaps TRBD1 (6 bases). This CDR3 has 18 amino acids. The germline gives CDR1 MNHNS, CDR2 SASEGT. Deletions cut 8 bases from V and 1 base from J, with 24 bases between. CDR3 amino acids: CASEKIGGRTASNQPQHF. The CDR3 nucleotides read TGTGCCAGCGAAAAGATTGGGGGTAGGACAGCAAGCAATCAGCCCCAGCATTTT.

The rearrangement joins TRBV4-2 to TRBJ2-3, with D possibly matching TRBD2 (6 bases). Germline values: CDR1 LGHNA, CDR2 YNFKEQ. Trimming removed 1 base at V and 0 bases at J, with 14 bases between. CDR3 length equals 17 residues. CDR3 sequence: CASSQGDSGLSTDTQYF. The DNA of the CDR3 is TGTGCCAGCAGCCAAGGAGACAGCGGGCTCAGCACAGATACGCAGTATTTT.

This clonotype turned up a few times. The chain uses TRBV25-1 and TRBJ2-2; TRBD1 matches at 9 bases. Germline lookup yields CDR1 MGHDK and CDR2 SYGVNS. V was pared by 6 bases and J by 4 bases, with 3 bases of the junction left unmatched. This CDR3 has 14 amino acids. The CDR3 loop reads CASRGQGSTGELFF. CDR3 bases: TGTGCCAGCAGAGGACAGGGGAGCACCGGGGAGCTGTTTTTT.

The chain has TRBV7-9 and TRBJ2-1, with D maybe TRBD2 (6 bases). Trimming removed 11 bases from V and 10 bases from J, with 9 bases in between. The CDR3 runs 9 residues. CDR1 SEHNR and CDR2 FQNEAQ come from the germline V gene (reference sequence). The DNA for the CDR3 is TGTGCCGTCGCGGGGGAGCAGTTCTTC. Residues: CAVAGEQFF.

This chain connects TRBV7-2 to TRBJ2-4; D is unresolved. The CDR3 runs to 16 residues. Germline assignment: CDR1 SGHTA and CDR2 FQGNSA. Trimming cost V 6 bases and J 0 bases, with 15 bases left between them. CDR3 residues: CASSAQKRLAKNIQYF. Written as DNA, the CDR3 is TGTGCCAGCAGTGCACAGAAGAGATTAGCCAAAAACATTCAGTACTTC.

This sequence joins TRBV2 and TRBJ2-1; D may be TRBD2 (7 bases). The CDR3 totals 15 residues. From germline, CDR1 is SNHLY and CDR2 FYNNEI. Trimming pared 7 bases from V and 7 bases from J, leaving 20 bases between. CDR3 sequence reads: CASNGGGRLTNEQFF. Here the CDR3 DNA reads TGTGCCAGCAATGGGGGCGGGAGACTGACGAATGAGCAGTTCTTC.